This entry concerns a single T cell receptor beta chain. Via MiXCR, TCRdb re-called the RT-PCR reads, giving one row per CDR3 protein. The table records more than 850,000 distinct CDR3 sequences, about 20% of them present only once. The sample is drawn from a study of patients and donors after allogeneic stem cell transplantation. The origin of this receptor is a human donor who was either an allogeneic HSCT recipient or a stem cell or donor lymphocyte infusion donor (not recorded which). It is not recorded whose cells these are; they may come from a transplant donor. The sequencing sample was made of blood, either unsorted or a sorted T cell fraction (not recorded which).

The CDR3 DNA is TGTGCCAGCTCACCGGTGCCGGGACAGCAATACAATGAGCAGTTCTTC. Residues: CASSPVPGQQYNEQFF. This chain links TRBV18 with TRBJ2-1, with 7 bases lining up with TRBD1. Trimming removed 3 bases from V and 4 bases from J; junction bases left unmatched: 9. The CDR3 length is 16 residues. CDR1 KGHSH and CDR2 LQKENI come from the germline V gene. The full variable domain, in which reference TRBV18 and TRBJ2-1 provide the parts outside the CDR3, is NAGVMQNPRHLVRRRGQEARLRCSPMKGHSHVYWYRQLPEEGLKFMVYLQKENIIDESGMPKERFSAEFPKEGPSILRIQQVVRGDSAAYFCASSPVPGQQYNEQFFGPGTRLTVL.